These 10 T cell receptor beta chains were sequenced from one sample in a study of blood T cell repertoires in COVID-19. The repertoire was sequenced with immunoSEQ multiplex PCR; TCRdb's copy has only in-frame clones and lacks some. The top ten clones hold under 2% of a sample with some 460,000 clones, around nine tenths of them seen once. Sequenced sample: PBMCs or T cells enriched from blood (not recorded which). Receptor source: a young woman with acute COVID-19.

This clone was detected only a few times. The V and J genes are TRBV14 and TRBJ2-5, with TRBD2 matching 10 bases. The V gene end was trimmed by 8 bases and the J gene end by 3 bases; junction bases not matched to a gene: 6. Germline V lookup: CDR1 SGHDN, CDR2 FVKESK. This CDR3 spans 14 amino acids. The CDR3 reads CASRTSGVKETQYF. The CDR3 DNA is TGTGCCAGCCGGACTAGCGGAGTCAAAGAGACCCAGTACTTC.

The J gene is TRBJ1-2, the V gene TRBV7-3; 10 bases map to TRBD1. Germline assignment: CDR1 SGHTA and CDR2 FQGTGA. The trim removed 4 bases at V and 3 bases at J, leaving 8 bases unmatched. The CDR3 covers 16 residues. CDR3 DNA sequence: TGTGCCAGCAGCTCCGCCCCCGGGACAGGGGACTATGGCTACACCTTC. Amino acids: CASSSAPGTGDYGYTF.

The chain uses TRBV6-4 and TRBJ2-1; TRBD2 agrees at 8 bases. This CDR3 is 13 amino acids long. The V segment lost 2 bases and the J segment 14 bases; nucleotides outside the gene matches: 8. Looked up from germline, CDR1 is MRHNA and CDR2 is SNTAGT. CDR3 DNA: TGTGCCAGCAGTGACGGGCCGGGAGGGCCAAAGTTCTTC. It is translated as CASSDGPGGPKFF.

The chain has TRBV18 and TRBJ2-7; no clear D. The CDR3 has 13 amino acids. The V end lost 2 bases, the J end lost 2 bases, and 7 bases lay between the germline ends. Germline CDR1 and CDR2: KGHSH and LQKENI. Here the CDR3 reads CASSPENTYEQYF. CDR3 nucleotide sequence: TGTGCCAGCTCACCAGAGAATACCTACGAGCAGTACTTC.

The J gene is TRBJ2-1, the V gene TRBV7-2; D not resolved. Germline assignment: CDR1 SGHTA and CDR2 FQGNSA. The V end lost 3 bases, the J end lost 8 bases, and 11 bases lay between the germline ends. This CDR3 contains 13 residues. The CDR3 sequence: CASSFLLGHEQFF. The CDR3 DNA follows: TGTGCCAGCAGCTTTCTCCTGGGCCATGAGCAGTTCTTC.

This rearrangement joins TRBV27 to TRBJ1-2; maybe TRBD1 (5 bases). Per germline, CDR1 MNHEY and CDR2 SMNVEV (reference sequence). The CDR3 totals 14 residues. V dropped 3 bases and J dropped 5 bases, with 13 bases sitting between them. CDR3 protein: CASSFVGVGYGYTF. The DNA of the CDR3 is TGTGCCAGCAGTTTTGTAGGGGTGGGGTATGGCTACACCTTC.

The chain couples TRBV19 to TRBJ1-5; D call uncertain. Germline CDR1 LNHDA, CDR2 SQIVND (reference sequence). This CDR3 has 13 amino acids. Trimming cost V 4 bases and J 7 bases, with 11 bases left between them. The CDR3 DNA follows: TGTGCCAGTAGTAAGACTCACGGACAGCCCCAGCATTTT. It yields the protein CASSKTHGQPQHF.

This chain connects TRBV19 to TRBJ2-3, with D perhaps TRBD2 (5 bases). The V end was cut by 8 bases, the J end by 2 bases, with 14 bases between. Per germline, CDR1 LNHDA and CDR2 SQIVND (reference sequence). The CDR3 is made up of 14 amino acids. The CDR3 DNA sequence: TGTGCCAGTCGTCCCGGACTTTTCACAGATACGCAGTATTTT. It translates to CASRPGLFTDTQYF.

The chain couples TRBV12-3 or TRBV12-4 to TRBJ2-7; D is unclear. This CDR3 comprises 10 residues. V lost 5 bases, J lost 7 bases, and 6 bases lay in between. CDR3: CASSTWEQYF. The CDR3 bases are TGTGCCAGCAGTACATGGGAGCAGTACTTC.

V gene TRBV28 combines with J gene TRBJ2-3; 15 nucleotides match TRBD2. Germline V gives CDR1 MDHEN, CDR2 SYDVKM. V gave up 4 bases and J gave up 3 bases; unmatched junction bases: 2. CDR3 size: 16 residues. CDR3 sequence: CASSSGLAGGTDTQYF. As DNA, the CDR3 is TGTGCCAGCAGTTCCGGACTAGCGGGAGGGACAGATACGCAGTATTTT.